A single sample is the source of the 18 T cell receptor beta chains below, sequenced in a study of graft-versus-host responses after intestinal transplantation. No antigens are known for them. The data were produced by immunoSEQ multiplex PCR, yet TCRdb's version contains in-frame clones alone and is incomplete. The sample yields tens of thousands of clones, nearly 90% seen once. This specimen consisted of unstimulated CD8+ T cells sorted from spleen or lymph node cells, obtained before transplant. The origin of the receptors is a human donor who was the organ donor for an intestinal transplant.

J is TRBJ2-7 and V is TRBV10-3; D is perhaps TRBD1 (6 bases). This CDR3 has 13 amino acids. V gave up 5 bases and J gave up 2 bases, with 10 bases separating them. Germline V CDR1 and CDR2: ENHRY, SYGVKD. The CDR3 region is CAISHQGTYEQYV. CDR3 DNA: TGTGCCATCAGTCACCAGGGGACCTACGAGCAGTACGTC.

The gene calls are TRBV7-9 and TRBJ2-1; 8 bases match TRBD2. Trimming at V came to 1 base and at J to 5 bases, leaving 4 bases not matched to a gene. CDR3 length: 15 residues. Germline CDR1 SEHNR, CDR2 FQNEAQ (reference sequence). CDR3: CASSLVAGGHNEQFF. CDR3 DNA sequence: TGTGCCAGCAGCTTAGTTGCGGGGGGACACAATGAGCAGTTCTTC.

The V call is TRBV10-3, the J call TRBJ2-7; weak D call: TRBD1 (6 bases). The V end lost 2 bases, the J end lost 3 bases, and 11 bases lay between the germline ends. This CDR3 has 14 residues. CDR1 is ENHRY, CDR2 SYGVKD, per germline. Here the CDR3 reads CAISEQGRVYEQYV. CDR3 DNA sequence: TGTGCCATCAGTGAGCAGGGGCGAGTCTACGAGCAGTACGTC.

The CDR3: CASTPRTGPSGELFF. As DNA, the CDR3 is TGTGCCAGCACTCCACGGACAGGTCCCAGCGGGGAGCTGTTTTTT. The V call is TRBV27, the J call TRBJ2-2; TRBD1 matches 7 bases. Per germline, CDR1 MNHEY and CDR2 SMNVEV (reference sequence). This CDR3 comprises 15 residues. The V gene end was trimmed by 7 bases and the J gene end by 7 bases; junction bases not matched to a gene: 12.

The J gene is TRBJ1-5, the V gene TRBV6-5; D is ambiguous. Per germline, CDR1 MNHEY and CDR2 SVGAGI. CDR3 length equals 14 residues. The V and J ends lost 1 base and 4 bases respectively, with 8 bases between them. The CDR3 region has the DNA TGTGCCAGCAGTTACTACGGAGAAAATCAGCCCCAGCATTTT. This codes for CASSYYGENQPQHF.

V gene TRBV5-1 combines with J gene TRBJ2-2; 9 bases fit TRBD2. V shed 6 bases, J shed 7 bases, and the junction held 13 bases outside the gene matches. This CDR3 comprises 16 residues. Germline CDR1 reads SGHRS; CDR2 reads YFSETQ. The chain's CDR3 is CASIGGGGAAGGELFF. CDR3 DNA sequence: TGCGCCAGCATAGGAGGCGGGGGGGCCGCCGGCGGGGAGCTGTTTTTT.

This chain links TRBV6-5 with TRBJ1-4, with D maybe TRBD1 (6 bases). The CDR3 runs to 15 residues. The germline CDR1 and CDR2 sequences are MNHEY and SVGAGI. Trimming removed 5 bases at V and 1 base at J, with 11 bases between. In nucleotides, the CDR3 is TGTGCCAGCAGTGGCTCGACAGGAACTAATGAAAAACTGTTTTTT. It is translated as CASSGSTGTNEKLFF.

V and J are TRBV7-2 and TRBJ1-1, with TRBD1 matching over 7 bases. The CDR3 totals 14 residues. After removal of 3 bases from V and 4 bases from J, the junction contained 5 bases not matched to a gene. Germline assignment: CDR1 SGHTA and CDR2 FQGNSA. In DNA form, the CDR3 reads TGTGCCAGCAGCTTCGACAGGGTAAGCACTGAAGCTTTCTTT. This sequence encodes CASSFDRVSTEAFF.

The chain links TRBV5-4 to TRBJ2-1; TRBD1 matches at 7 bases. In germline, CDR1 is SGHNT, CDR2 YYREEE (reference sequence). CDR3 length: 16 amino acids. The V and J ends lost 5 bases and 4 bases, in that order; junction bases with no gene match: 12. The CDR3 coding sequence is TGTGCCAGCAGTGGGGGCCCAGGGACAGCATACAATGAGCAGTTCTTC. Its protein is CASSGGPGTAYNEQFF.

The V and J genes are TRBV4-3 and TRBJ1-6, with unresolved D. Germline assignment: CDR1 LGHNA and CDR2 YSLEER. The CDR3 is 18 residues long. V lost 0 bases, J lost 0 bases, and 12 bases lay in between. CDR3 coding DNA: TGCGCCAGCAGCCAAGATTCGAGGAGCAGCTCCTATAATTCACCCCTCCACTTT. Its translation: CASSQDSRSSSYNSPLHF.

The chain employs TRBV9 and TRBJ1-2; 12 nucleotides align to TRBD1. This CDR3 region has 16 residues. The trim removed 4 bases at V and 6 bases at J, leaving 10 bases unmatched. Germline assignment: CDR1 SGDLS and CDR2 YYNGEE. The CDR3, as DNA: TGTGCCAGCAGCACAGCCCCGGGACAGGGGGCCGATGGCTACACCTTC. Its protein product is CASSTAPGQGADGYTF.

The chain joins TRBV5-1 to TRBJ2-6; TRBD2 matches 13 bases. The CDR3 totals 21 residues. V lost 4 bases to trimming and J lost 0 bases; unmatched junction nucleotides: 13. Per the germline V gene, CDR1 is SGHRS and CDR2 is YFSETQ. The DNA for the CDR3 is TGCGCCAGCAGCCTCTTACGACTAGCGGGGGGTCCCCTCTCTGGGGCCAACGTCCTGACTTTC. It specifies CASSLLRLAGGPLSGANVLTF.

V and J are TRBV4-1 and TRBJ2-1; D ambiguous. The CDR3 is 13 residues long. V lost 1 base and J 6 bases, leaving 7 bases between the germline ends. Germline loops: CDR1 MGHRA, CDR2 YSYEKL. In nucleotides, the CDR3 is TGCGCCAGCAGCCAAGGCGCAGGCAATGAGCAGTTCTTC. Translated, it gives CASSQGAGNEQFF.

The chain carries TRBV4-3 and TRBJ1-2; 7 bases are shared with TRBD1. Looked up from germline, CDR1 is LGHNA and CDR2 is YSLEER. The CDR3 covers 14 residues. Trimming at V came to 2 bases and at J to 3 bases, leaving 3 bases not matched to a gene. The CDR3 sequence is CASSQIGTDYGYTF. In nucleotides, the CDR3 is TGCGCCAGCAGCCAAATCGGGACAGACTATGGCTACACCTTC.

This rearrangement joins TRBV4-3 to TRBJ2-3; 13 bases agree with TRBD2. The CDR3 spans 18 residues. Looked up from germline, CDR1 is LGHNA and CDR2 is YSLEER. The V gene end was trimmed by 3 bases and the J gene end by 5 bases; junction bases not matched to a gene: 11. The CDR3 spells CASSQTTSGGARRDTQYF. The CDR3 nucleotides are TGCGCCAGCAGCCAGACTACTAGCGGGGGGGCCCGGAGAGATACGCAGTATTTT.

This chain uses TRBV5-6 with TRBJ1-6; no clear D. CDR3 length equals 12 residues. V lost 1 base and J 8 bases, leaving 4 bases between the germline ends. CDR1 is SGHDT, CDR2 YYEEEE, per germline. The CDR3, as DNA: TGTGCCAGCAGCTTGTATGATTCACCCCTCCACTTT. The encoded protein is CASSLYDSPLHF.

A single count supports this clone. This chain connects TRBV10-1 to TRBJ2-3; 9 bases line up with TRBD1. J lost 5 bases, V lost 3 bases, and 6 bases had no gene match. There are 15 residues in the CDR3. Germline lookup yields CDR1 WNHNN and CDR2 SYGVQD (reference sequence). The CDR3 loop reads CASSEGTGSVDTQYF. For the CDR3, the DNA is TGCGCCAGCAGTGAAGGGACAGGGTCCGTAGATACGCAGTATTTT.

The rearrangement joins TRBV4-3 to TRBJ1-3; D might be TRBD1 (5 bases). Per germline, CDR1 LGHNA and CDR2 YSLEER. Trimming shortened V by 0 bases and J by 4 bases, and 13 bases separated the two germline ends. The CDR3 loop spans 16 amino acids. The CDR3, as DNA: TGCGCCAGCAGCCAAGATAGGAGGGGTAAAGGAAACACCATATATTTT. Its translation is CASSQDRRGKGNTIYF.